The rows below give T cell receptor beta chains drawn from one sample of a study of blood T cell repertoires in COVID-19. Sequencing was performed with immunoSEQ multiplex PCR; in TCRdb, only in-frame clones are kept and a portion is missing. The sample consists of hundreds of thousands of clones, approximately 85% of them appearing once. The sequenced sample consisted of peripheral blood. The receptors derive from a human donor in a cohort sampled during active COVID-19. CDR3s include the opening cysteine and the closing phenylalanine or tryptophan. The order of the fields is D gene, J gene, V gene, CDR3 length, clone size, CDR3 DNA, CDR3 protein. The D gene is left open where the match is weak. A row's size may be missing; if present it is once, few, many or a size class.

NA	TRBJ2-2	TRBV20-1	11	NA	TGCAGTGCCACATACACCGGGGAGCTGTTTTTT	CSATYTGELFF
NA	TRBJ1-6	TRBV7-3	14	once	TGTGCCAGCAGCTTAGGCCAGAATAATTCACCCCTCCACTTT	CASSLGQNNSPLHF
TRBD1	TRBJ2-2	TRBV5-1	16	NA	TGCGCCAGCAGCCCAAACGGACAGGGAAACACCGGGGAGCTGTTTTTT	CASSPNGQGNTGELFF
NA	TRBJ1-2	TRBV28	15	NA	TGTGCCAGCAGTTTAATTGTGGGCGAGAACTATGGCTACACCTTC	CASSLIVGENYGYTF
NA	TRBJ2-3	TRBV19	13	NA	TGTGCCAGTAGTTTGGGGGGAACAGATACGCAGTATTTT	CASSLGGTDTQYF
TRBD1	TRBJ1-4	TRBV6-5	15	NA	TGTGCCAGCAGGCCTGACAGGGAAACTAATGAAAAACTGTTTTTT	CASRPDRETNEKLFF
TRBD1	TRBJ1-1	TRBV7-9	16	NA	TGTGCCAGCAGCCCTAGGGGGCAGGGATCGTTCACTGAAGCTTTCTTT	CASSPRGQGSFTEAFF
NA	TRBJ1-1	TRBV27	13	NA	TGTGCCAGCAGTTTATCGACTGGGAGTGGAGCTTTCTTT	CASSLSTGSGAFF
NA	TRBJ1-2	TRBV7-8	14	many	TGTGCCAGCAGCTTAGGGGGCCTGGCGTATGGCTACACCTTC	CASSLGGLAYGYTF
NA	TRBJ2-5	TRBV12-3/TRBV12-4	13	NA	TGTGCCAGCAGCTCCGGGACACAAGAGACCCAGTACTTC	CASSSGTQETQYF
TRBD2	TRBJ2-2	TRBV9	23	NA	TGTGCCAGCAGCGACTCACTAACTAGCGAAAGTTCCCAAATCCCGTTCTGGACCGGGGAGCTGTTTTTT	CASSDSLTSESSQIPFWTGELFF
TRBD1	TRBJ2-6	TRBV5-6	15	NA	TGTGCCAGCAGCTTGGGGACAGGGAAGGCCAACGTCCTGACTTTC	CASSLGTGKANVLTF
NA	TRBJ1-5	TRBV30	13	NA	TGTGCCTGGAGTGTCGCAGGAAACCAGCCCCAGCATTTT	CAWSVAGNQPQHF
TRBD2	TRBJ2-1	TRBV10-1	14	NA	TGCGCCAGCAGCAAGCGGGGGGGCTGGAATGAGCAGTTCTTC	CASSKRGGWNEQFF
TRBD1	TRBJ2-7	TRBV5-1	12	NA	TGCGCCAGCAGCCGGGACAGCTACGAGCAGTACTTC	CASSRDSYEQYF
NA	TRBJ1-1	TRBV7-3	15	NA	TGTGCCAGCAGCTTAGAACAGCTGGGGAACACTGAAGCTTTCTTT	CASSLEQLGNTEAFF
NA	TRBJ2-7	TRBV11-2	18	once	TGTGCCAGCAGCTTAGTTCCCCTAATCCCCAGGGCCTCCTACGAGCAGTACTTC	CASSLVPLIPRASYEQYF